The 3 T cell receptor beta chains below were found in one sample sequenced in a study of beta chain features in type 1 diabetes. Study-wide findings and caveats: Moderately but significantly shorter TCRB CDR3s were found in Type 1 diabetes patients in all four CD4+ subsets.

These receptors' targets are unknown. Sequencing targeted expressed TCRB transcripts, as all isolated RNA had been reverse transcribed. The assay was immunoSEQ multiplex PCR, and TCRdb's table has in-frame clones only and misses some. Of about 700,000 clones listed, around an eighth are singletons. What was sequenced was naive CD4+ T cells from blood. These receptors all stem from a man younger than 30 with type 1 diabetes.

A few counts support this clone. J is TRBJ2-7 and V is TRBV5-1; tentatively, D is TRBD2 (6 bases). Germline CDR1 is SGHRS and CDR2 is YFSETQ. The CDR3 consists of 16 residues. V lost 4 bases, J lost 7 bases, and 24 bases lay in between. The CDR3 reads CASSPATRTGSGEQYF. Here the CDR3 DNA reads TGCGCCAGCAGCCCCGCCACTAGGACCGGGAGCGGAGAGCAGTACTTC. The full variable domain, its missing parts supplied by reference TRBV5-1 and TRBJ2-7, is KAGVTQTPRYLIKTRGQQVTLSCSPISGHRSVSWYQQTPGQGLQFLFEYFSETQRNKGNFPGRFSGRQFSNSRSEMNVSTLELGDSALYLCASSPATRTGSGEQYFGPGTRLTVT.

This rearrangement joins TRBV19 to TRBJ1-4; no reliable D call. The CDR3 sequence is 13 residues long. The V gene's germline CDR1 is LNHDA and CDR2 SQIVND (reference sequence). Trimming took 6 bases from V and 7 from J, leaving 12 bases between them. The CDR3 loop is CASRPLKSEKLFF. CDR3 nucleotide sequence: TGTGCCAGTAGACCCCTCAAGAGTGAAAAACTGTTTTTT.

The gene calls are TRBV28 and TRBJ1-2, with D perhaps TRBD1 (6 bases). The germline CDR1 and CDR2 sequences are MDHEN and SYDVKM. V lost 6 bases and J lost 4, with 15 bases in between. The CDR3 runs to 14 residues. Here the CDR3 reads CASSESNRVYGYTF. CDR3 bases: TGTGCCAGCAGCGAATCGAACAGGGTCTATGGCTACACCTTC.